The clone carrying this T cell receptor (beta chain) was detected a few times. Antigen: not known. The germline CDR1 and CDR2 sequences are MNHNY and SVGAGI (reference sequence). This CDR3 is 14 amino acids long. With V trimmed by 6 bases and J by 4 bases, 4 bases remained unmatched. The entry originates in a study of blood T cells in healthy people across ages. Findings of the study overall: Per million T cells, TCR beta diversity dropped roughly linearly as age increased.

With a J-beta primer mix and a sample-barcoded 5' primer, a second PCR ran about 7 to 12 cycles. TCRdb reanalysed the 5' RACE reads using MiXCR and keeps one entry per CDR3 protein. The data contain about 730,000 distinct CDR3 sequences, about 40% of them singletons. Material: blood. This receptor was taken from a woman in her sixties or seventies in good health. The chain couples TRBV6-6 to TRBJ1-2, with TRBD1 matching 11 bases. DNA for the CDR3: TGTGCCAGCAGACCCGGACAGGGGGCCTATGGCTACACCTTC. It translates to CASRPGQGAYGYTF.